Following are 15 T cell receptor beta chains from one sample sequenced in a study of persistence of HIV-infected CD4 T cells (TCRdb year 2020). Their antigens are not known. The immunoSEQ hsTCRB assay version 4 in survey mode was used to sequence TCRbeta repertoires from genomic DNA. TCRdb provides this immuneACCESS table in a form limited to in-frame rearrangements. Some clones are lacking; in checked studies, under half of them reflect an unresolved V gene, and why the rest are absent is not known. In all, the sample holds some 31,000 clones, and roughly 80% of those were seen once. The leading ten clones occupy more than 0.85% of the sample. The treatment or condition label for this specimen denotes: suppressive antiretroviral therapy. Lysates of CMV-infected fibroblasts at 10 ug/mL were used to stimulate the cells. Memory populations depleted of antigen-responding cells were obtained by sorting nonresponding CD40L-negative CD69-negative CD45RO-high memory CD4+ T cells.

Specimen: CD4+ T cells sorted from PBMCs after approximately 19-hour stimulation, collected from a patient who received antiretroviral therapy. The meaning of the sample's cell subset or site label: CD40L-CD69- CD45RO-high memory CD4 T cells not responding to CMV lysate. Source of these receptors: an adult man with HIV who was CMV-seropositive.

V gene TRBV29-1 combines with J gene TRBJ2-5; D could derive from TRBD1 or TRBD2 (5 bases each). The V gene's germline CDR1 is SQVTM and CDR2 ANQGSEA. This CDR3 region has 13 residues. V lost 0 bases and J 4 bases, leaving 9 bases between the germline ends. The CDR3 nucleotides are TGCAGCGTTGAAGATGGGGCGGGAGAGACCCAGTACTTC. Translation: CSVEDGAGETQYF. Combining the CDR3 with reference TRBV29-1 and TRBJ2-5 gives the whole variable domain SAVISQKPSRDICQRGTSLTIQCQVDSQVTMMFWYRQQPGQSLTLIATANQGSEATYESGFVIDKFPISRPNLTFSTLTVSNMSPEDSSIYLCSVEDGAGETQYFGPGTRLLVL.

This sequence joins TRBV10-3 and TRBJ1-2; D possibly corresponds to TRBD1 (5 bases). CDR1 and CDR2 from the germline V gene are ENHRY and SYGVKD. The CDR3 extends over 13 amino acids. The V and J ends lost 5 bases and 4 bases respectively, with 11 bases between them. The CDR3 sequence: CAISRQSSYGYTF. In DNA form, the CDR3 reads TGTGCCATCAGTCGACAGTCAAGCTATGGCTACACCTTC.

This chain links TRBV5-6 with TRBJ1-3; weak D call: TRBD1 (6 bases). Looked up from germline, CDR1 is SGHDT and CDR2 is YYEEEE. CDR3 length equals 16 residues. Between the trimmed V and J ends, which lost 2 bases and 4 bases, there was a span of 16 bases. The CDR3: CASSFLGGHRGNTIYF. For the CDR3, the DNA is TGTGCCAGCAGCTTTTTGGGGGGCCATAGAGGAAACACCATATATTTT.

The sample holds a few counts of this clone. The V gene is TRBV29-1, the J gene TRBJ1-1; possible D gene TRBD1, 6 bases. With 7 bases removed from V and 5 bases from J, the gap between germline ends came to 17 bases. The germline CDR1 and CDR2 sequences are SQVTM and ANQGSEA. The CDR3 covers 13 residues. CDR3: CSARGGPGTEAFF. DNA for the CDR3: TGCAGCGCTAGGGGGGGGCCCGGAACTGAAGCTTTCTTT.

The chain employs TRBV6-2 or TRBV6-3 and TRBJ2-4; 7 bases align to TRBD2. The CDR3 totals 19 residues. V shed 6 bases and J 0 bases; nucleotides not matched to a gene: 17. The V gene's germline CDR1 is MNHEY and CDR2 SVGEGT. CDR3 in DNA: TGTGCCAGCAGCCCAAGGTGGGCGGGGGAGACCCTAGCCAAAAACATTCAGTACTTC. Encoded protein: CASSPRWAGETLAKNIQYF.

A few counts support this clone. This chain uses TRBV12-3 or TRBV12-4 with TRBJ1-2; D gene unclear. The CDR3 has 13 amino acids. Trimming stripped 3 bases from V and 1 base from J, with 6 bases between. CDR3 sequence reads: CASSFEHNYGYTF. CDR3 coding DNA: TGTGCCAGCAGTTTCGAGCATAACTATGGCTACACCTTC.

The V gene is TRBV28, the J gene TRBJ1-1; D ambiguous. The germline CDR1 and CDR2 sequences are MDHEN and SYDVKM. V shed 2 bases and J shed 1 base, with 11 bases lying between them. This CDR3 is built from 15 residues. For the CDR3, the DNA is TGTGCCAGCAGTTTACCTACAACCGGGAACACTGAAGCTTTCTTT. As protein: CASSLPTTGNTEAFF.

The chain employs TRBV18 and TRBJ1-1; 7 bases map to TRBD1. The V gene's germline CDR1 is KGHSH and CDR2 LQKENI. This CDR3 spans 16 amino acids. Trimming at V came to 3 bases and at J to 1 base, leaving 8 bases not matched to a gene. The CDR3 sequence is CASSPRDSGGNTEAFF. The CDR3 DNA is TGTGCCAGCTCACCCCGGGACAGTGGGGGGAACACTGAAGCTTTCTTT.

This clone turned up a few times. This chain uses TRBV30 with TRBJ1-5; unclear D gene. The germline CDR1 and CDR2 sequences are GTSNPN and SVGIG (reference sequence). The CDR3 consists of 12 residues. Trimming took off 0 bases at V and 6 bases at J, with 6 bases between the two ends. The CDR3 sequence is CAWSVKGQPQHF. The CDR3 nucleotides read TGTGCCTGGAGTGTAAAAGGTCAGCCCCAGCATTTT.

J is TRBJ1-1 and V is TRBV7-9; D is undetermined. V shed 2 bases and J shed 0 bases, with 13 bases lying between them. Germline loops: CDR1 SEHNR, CDR2 FQNEAQ (reference sequence). CDR3 length: 16 residues. The DNA for the CDR3 is TGTGCCAGCAGCTTAAGGGCAGGCCAAATGAACACTGAAGCTTTCTTT. This sequence encodes CASSLRAGQMNTEAFF.

This sequence joins TRBV5-1 and TRBJ1-2; tentatively, D is TRBD1 (5 bases). V lost 2 bases and J lost 7, with 12 bases in between. The CDR3 sequence is 13 residues long. CDR1 and CDR2 from the germline V gene are SGHRS and YFSETQ. CDR3: CASSLDSFSGYTF. In DNA, the CDR3 is TGCGCCAGCAGCTTAGACAGTTTTAGTGGCTACACCTTC.

For this clone: One end of the junction does not line up with germline, which may come from a read error. J is TRBJ2-7 and V is TRBV7-2; D gene unclear. In germline, CDR1 is SGHTA, CDR2 FQGNSA. This CDR3 region has 13 residues. In DNA, the CDR3 is TGTGCCAGCAGCTTAAGGCCAGCTTCCCCCTTCGACTTC. Its translation is CASSLRPASPFDF. Filled out from reference TRBV7-2 and TRBJ2-7, the complete variable domain reads GAGVSQSPSNKVTEKGKDVELRCDPISGHTALYWYRQSLGQGLEFLIYFQGNSAPDKSGLPSDRFSAERTGGSVSTLTIQRTQQEDSAVYLCASSLRPASPFDFGPGTRLTVT.

The chain employs TRBV30 and TRBJ2-6; D remains unclear. The germline V gene encodes CDR1 GTSNPN and CDR2 SVGIG (reference sequence). Trimming left V 0 bases short and J 0 bases short, with 6 bases between. The CDR3 has 15 amino acids. CDR3 nucleotide sequence: TGTGCCTGGAGTGTAAAAAGCTCTGGGGCCAACGTCCTGACTTTC. It is translated as CAWSVKSSGANVLTF.

The genes are TRBV7-3 and TRBJ2-5, with D perhaps assigned TRBD1 or TRBD2 (6 bases each). V was shortened by 2 bases and J by 5 bases, with 12 bases between the two germline ends. This CDR3 is 14 amino acids long. CDR1 and CDR2 from the germline V gene are SGHTA and FQGTGA. The chain's CDR3 is CASSLLGGRETQYF. DNA for the CDR3: TGTGCCAGCAGCTTATTAGGGGGGCGGGAGACCCAGTACTTC.

This clone was detected once. The CDR3 region is CASRLGPSGAYNEQFF. The CDR3 DNA reads TGTGCCAGCAGACTAGGGCCTAGCGGGGCTTACAATGAGCAGTTCTTC. V usage is TRBV2 and J usage is TRBJ2-1, with TRBD2 identical over 9 bases. This CDR3 region has 16 residues. Germline V CDR1 and CDR2: SNHLY, FYNNEI. The V gene end was trimmed by 6 bases and the J gene end by 4 bases; junction bases not matched to a gene: 10.